These T cell receptor beta chains were read from a single sample in a study of identical twins. MiXCR was run by TCRdb on the 5' RACE reads, yielding one entry per CDR3 protein. This table has some 1,600,000 distinct CDR3 sequences, less than 35% appearing once. Input material: cord blood. Receptors were obtained from a newborn girl in good health. The CDR3 runs from the conserved cysteine through the conserved F or W. The D gene is left open where the match is weak. The size of a clone is reported for some rows only, either as once, few or many, or as a class for expanded clones.

- | TRBJ2-6 | few | TRBV12-3/TRBV12-4 | CASNNNRVGANVLTF | TGTGCCAGCAACAACAACAGGGTTGGGGCCAACGTCCTGACTTTC
TRBD1 | TRBJ1-6 | - | TRBV10-3 | CAISATTGVEALHF | TGTGCCATCAGTGCGACAACAGGGGTTGAGGCCCTCCACTTT
TRBD1 | TRBJ2-7 | few | TRBV20-1 | CSASPGQFYEQYF | TGCAGTGCATCACCGGGACAGTTCTACGAGCAGTACTTC
TRBD1 | TRBJ1-6 | - | TRBV6-2/TRBV6-3 | CASSARDRLYNSPLHF | TGTGCCAGCAGCGCCCGGGACAGGCTCTATAATTCACCCCTCCACTTT
TRBD2 | TRBJ2-7 | few | TRBV20-1 | CSARVKLASGSNEQYF | TGCAGTGCTAGAGTGAAGTTGGCTAGCGGTAGTAACGAGCAGTACTTC
- | TRBJ1-2 | - | TRBV6-4 | CASSGRGAGGYTF | TGTGCCAGCAGTGGACGTGGGGCTGGTGGCTACACCTTC
TRBD2 | TRBJ2-5 | - | TRBV2 | CASSEERELSEQYF | TGTGCCAGCAGTGAGGAGCGGGAGTTATCTGAGCAGTACTTC
TRBD1 | TRBJ2-3 | many | TRBV29-1 | CSVEDRGGADTQYF | TGCAGCGTAGAGGACAGGGGGGGCGCAGATACGCAGTATTTT
- | TRBJ2-5 | - | TRBV29-1 | CSVEENPGRYNEQYF | TGCAGCGTTGAAGAAAATCCGGGGCGCTACAATGAGCAGTACTTC
- | TRBJ2-1 | few | TRBV7-2 | CASSLVRLESYNEQFF | TGTGCCAGCAGCTTAGTTCGGCTAGAGTCCTACAATGAGCAGTTCTTC
- | TRBJ2-1 | few | TRBV20-1 | CSARDAPRHSSYNEQFF | TGCAGTGCTAGAGACGCGCCCCGCCACAGCTCCTACAATGAGCAGTTCTTC
- | TRBJ2-7 | - | TRBV28 | CASSFQGSDEQYF | TGTGCCAGCAGTTTTCAGGGGTCCGACGAGCAGTACTTC
- | TRBJ2-7 | - | TRBV3-1 | CASSRGEPYEQYF | TGTGCCAGCAGCCGGGGTGAACCCTACGAGCAGTACTTC
TRBD1 | TRBJ2-7 | - | TRBV6-5 | CASSPTGAPSYEQYF | TGTGCCAGCAGCCCGACAGGGGCCCCTTCCTACGAGCAGTACTTC
TRBD2 | TRBJ2-7 | - | TRBV7-2 | CASSPDSGRRPDEQYF | TGTGCCAGCAGCCCCGATAGCGGGAGGCGGCCTGACGAGCAGTACTTC
- | TRBJ2-5 | - | TRBV6-2/TRBV6-3 | CASRKTSEETQYF | TGTGCCAGCAGGAAGACTAGTGAAGAGACCCAGTACTTC
- | TRBJ1-2 | few | TRBV12-3/TRBV12-4 | CASRTGTDNYGYTF | TGTGCCAGCAGGACCGGGACGGATAACTATGGCTACACCTTC
- | TRBJ1-5 | - | TRBV7-8 | CASSLSRVRGQPQHF | TGTGCCAGCAGCTTATCGAGGGTGAGAGGTCAGCCCCAGCATTTT
- | TRBJ2-3 | - | TRBV20-1 | CSAGRADTQYF | TGCAGTGCTGGGAGAGCGGATACGCAGTATTTT
- | TRBJ2-7 | - | TRBV12-3/TRBV12-4 | CASSWARGRSRVMISEQYF | TGTGCCAGCTCCTGGGCGCGGGGCAGAAGCCGAGTAATGATCTCCGAGCAGTACTTC
TRBD1 | TRBJ1-2 | - | TRBV7-8 | CASRSKNGQGFYGYTF | TGTGCCAGCAGGTCTAAAAACGGACAGGGGTTCTATGGCTACACCTTC
- | TRBJ1-5 | few | TRBV6-2/TRBV6-3 | CASSYRGFSNQPQHF | TGTGCCAGCAGTTATAGGGGGTTCAGCAATCAGCCCCAGCATTTT
- | TRBJ1-2 | few | TRBV20-1 | CSAREEDNYGYTF | TGCAGTGCTAGAGAAGAGGACAACTATGGCTACACCTTC
- | TRBJ1-3 | few | TRBV20-1 | CSARDGSGNTIYF | TGCAGTGCTAGAGATGGCTCCGGAAACACCATATATTTT
TRBD1 | TRBJ1-5 | - | TRBV5-6 | CASSLGTGGYQPQHF | TGTGCCAGCAGCTTGGGAACAGGGGGCTATCAGCCCCAGCATTTT